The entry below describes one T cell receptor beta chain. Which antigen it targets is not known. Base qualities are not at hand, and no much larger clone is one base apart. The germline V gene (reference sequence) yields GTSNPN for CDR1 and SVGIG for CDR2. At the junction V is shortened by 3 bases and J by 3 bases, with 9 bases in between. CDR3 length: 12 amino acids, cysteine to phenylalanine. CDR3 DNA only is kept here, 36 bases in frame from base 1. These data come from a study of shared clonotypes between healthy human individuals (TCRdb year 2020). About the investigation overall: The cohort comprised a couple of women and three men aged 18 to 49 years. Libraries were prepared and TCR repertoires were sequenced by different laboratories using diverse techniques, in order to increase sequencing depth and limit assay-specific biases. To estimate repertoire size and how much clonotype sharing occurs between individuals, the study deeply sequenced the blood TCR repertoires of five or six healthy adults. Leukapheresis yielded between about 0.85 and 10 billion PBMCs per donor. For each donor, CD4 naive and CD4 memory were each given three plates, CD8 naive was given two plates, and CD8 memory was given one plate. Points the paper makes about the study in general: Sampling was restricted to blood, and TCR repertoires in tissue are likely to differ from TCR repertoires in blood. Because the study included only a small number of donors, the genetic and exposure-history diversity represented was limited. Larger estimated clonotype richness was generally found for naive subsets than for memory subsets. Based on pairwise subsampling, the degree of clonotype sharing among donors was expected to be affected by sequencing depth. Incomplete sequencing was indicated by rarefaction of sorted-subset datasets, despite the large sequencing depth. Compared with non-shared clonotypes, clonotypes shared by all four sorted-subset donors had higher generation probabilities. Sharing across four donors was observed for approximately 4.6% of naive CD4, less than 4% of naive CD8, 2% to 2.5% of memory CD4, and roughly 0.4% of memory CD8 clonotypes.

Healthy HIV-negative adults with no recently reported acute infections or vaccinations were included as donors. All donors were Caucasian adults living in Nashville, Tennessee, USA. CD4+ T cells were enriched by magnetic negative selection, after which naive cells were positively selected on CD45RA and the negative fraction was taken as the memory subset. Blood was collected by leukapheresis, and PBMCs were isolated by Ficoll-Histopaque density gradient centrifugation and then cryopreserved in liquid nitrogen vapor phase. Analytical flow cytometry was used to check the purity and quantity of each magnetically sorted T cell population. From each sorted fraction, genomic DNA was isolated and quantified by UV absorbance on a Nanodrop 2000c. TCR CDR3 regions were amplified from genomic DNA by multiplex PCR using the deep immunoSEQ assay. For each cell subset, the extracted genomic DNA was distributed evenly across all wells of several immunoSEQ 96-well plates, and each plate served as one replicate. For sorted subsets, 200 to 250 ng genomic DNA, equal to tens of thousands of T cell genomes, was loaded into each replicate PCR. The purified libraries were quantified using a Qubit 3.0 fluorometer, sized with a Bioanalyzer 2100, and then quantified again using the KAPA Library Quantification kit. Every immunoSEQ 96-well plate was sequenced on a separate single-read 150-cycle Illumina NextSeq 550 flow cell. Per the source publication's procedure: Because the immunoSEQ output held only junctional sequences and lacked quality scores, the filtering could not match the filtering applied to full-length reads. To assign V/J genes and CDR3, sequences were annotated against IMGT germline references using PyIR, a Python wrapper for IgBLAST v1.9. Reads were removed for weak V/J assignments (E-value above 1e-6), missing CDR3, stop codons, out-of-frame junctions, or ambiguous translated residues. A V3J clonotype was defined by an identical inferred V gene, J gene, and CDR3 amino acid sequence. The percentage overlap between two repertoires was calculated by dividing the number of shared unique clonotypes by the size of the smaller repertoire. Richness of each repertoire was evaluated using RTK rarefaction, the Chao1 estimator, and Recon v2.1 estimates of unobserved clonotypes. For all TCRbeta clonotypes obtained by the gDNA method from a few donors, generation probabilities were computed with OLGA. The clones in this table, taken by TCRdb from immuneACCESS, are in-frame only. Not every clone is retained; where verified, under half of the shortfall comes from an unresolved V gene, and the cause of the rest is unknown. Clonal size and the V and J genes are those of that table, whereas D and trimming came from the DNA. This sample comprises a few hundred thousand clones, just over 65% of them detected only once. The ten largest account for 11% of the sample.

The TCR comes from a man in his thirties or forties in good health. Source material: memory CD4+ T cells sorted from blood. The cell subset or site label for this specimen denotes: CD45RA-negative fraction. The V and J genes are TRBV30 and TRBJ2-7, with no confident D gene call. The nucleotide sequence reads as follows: TGTGCCTGGAGCGAGCTCGGCTACGAGCAGTACTTC. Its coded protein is CAWSELGYEQYF.